Each of the 20 T cell receptor delta chains below was sequenced from the same sample in a study of gamma-delta T cells after stem cell transplantation. TCRdb fed the RT-PCR reads to CATT. The data show roughly 3,000 delta-chain clones, less than 3% seen once. Sequenced: gamma-delta T cells. The receptors derive from a human donor. It is not recorded whose cells these are; they may come from a transplant donor.

In this sample, this clone turned up a few times. A far bigger clonotype differs at one base, so this is likely a read error. Other DNA sequences in this sample translate to the same CDR3. The chain employs TRDV2 and TRDJ1; tentative D call: TRDD3 (6 bases). The CDR3 is 15 residues long. Per the germline V gene, CDR1 is GEAIGNYY and CDR2 is EKD. The V end was cut by 6 bases, the J end by 4 bases, with 20 bases between. The CDR3 DNA follows: TGTGCCTGTTTTTCTCTAGGGGATTTCGGCGATAAACTCATCTTT. This translates into CACFSLGDFGDKLIF.

This clone counts as medium-sized. The V call is TRDV2, the J call TRDJ1, with D possibly matching TRDD3 (6 bases). The CDR3 length is 19 residues. The ends were cut back, 4 bases at V and 0 bases at J, with 26 bases in the middle. Germline V gene lookup returns CDR1 GEAIGNYY and CDR2 EKD. CDR3 loop: CACETLGGRGIIYTDKLIF. In DNA, the CDR3 is TGTGCCTGTGAGACGTTGGGAGGTCGAGGGATAATCTACACCGATAAACTCATCTTT.

The table lists this clone with a few counts. With only one base between it and a far larger clone, this is likely a read error. The same CDR3 also results from other DNA sequences found in this sample. The genes are TRDV2 and TRDJ1; 10 bases match TRDD3. The CDR3 sequence is 17 residues long. Germline values: CDR1 GEAIGNYY, CDR2 EKD. The CDR3 spells CACDTVGGYGDTDKLIF. The CDR3 nucleotides read TGCGCCTGTGACACTGTAGGGGGATACGGTGACACCGATAAACTCATCTTT.

Notes on this clone: A read error is likely here: a far larger clone is one base away. Other DNA variants within this sample encode the same CDR3. The chain has TRDV2 and TRDJ1, with D uncertain. This CDR3 comprises 13 residues. V was clipped by 3 bases and J by 5 bases, with 12 bases between them. Germline V gene lookup returns CDR1 GEAIGNYY and CDR2 EKD. The CDR3 region has the DNA TGTGCCTGTGACGCCATCTCAGCTGATAAACTCATCTTT. This encodes CACDAISADKLIF.

A remark on this clone: A read error likely explains why the TCRdb protein, taken from a much larger clone, differs from this DNA's translation at residue 10; the protein shown is translated from the DNA. This chain uses TRDV2 with TRDJ1, with 10 bases fitting TRDD3. V shed 0 bases, J shed 0 bases, and the junction held 9 bases outside the gene matches. Germline V lookup: CDR1 GEAIGNYY, CDR2 EKD. The CDR3 runs to 18 residues. The CDR3 sequence is CACDTILGDAYYTDKLIF. The CDR3 nucleotides read TGTGCCTGTGACACCATACTGGGGGATGCGTATTACACCGATAAACTCATCTTT.

By share of the sample, this clone is large (0.1 to 1%). Other nucleotide sequences in the sample specify the same CDR3. This chain links TRDV2 with TRDJ1; 12 positions match TRDD3. Germline CDR1 is GEAIGNYY and CDR2 is EKD. The CDR3 covers 22 residues. With V trimmed by 2 bases and J by 0 bases, 21 bases remained unmatched. The CDR3 reads CACDILGDTRDRKDVYTDKLIF. In DNA, the CDR3 is TGTGCCTGTGACATTCTGGGGGATACGCGGGACCGCAAGGACGTTTACACCGATAAACTCATCTTT.

This clone is termed medium-sized. CDR3 DNA: TGTGCCTGTGACAGTATCAACTGGGGGATACGGGCCGATAAACTCATCTTT. Residues: CACDSINWGIRADKLIF. V and J are TRDV2 and TRDJ1, with TRDD3 matching 13 bases. The CDR3 spans 17 residues. The J segment lost 3 bases and the V segment lost 2 bases, leaving 8 bases of the junction unmatched. Germline assignment: CDR1 GEAIGNYY and CDR2 EKD.

This clone has only a few counts. The TCRdb record carries a much larger clone's protein, which differs from this DNA's translation at residue 4; a read error is the likely cause, and the protein listed here is the DNA translation. The J gene is TRDJ1, the V gene TRDV2, with D hard to call. Germline CDR1 and CDR2: GEAIGNYY and EKD. The CDR3 runs 14 residues. The CDR3 protein is CACGTVQEGDKLIF. CDR3 in DNA: TGTGCCTGTGGCACCGTCCAGGAGGGCGATAAACTCATCTTT.

In its sample, this clone is medium-sized. This rearrangement joins TRDV2 to TRDJ1, with TRDD3 as a possible D gene (6 bases). Germline V gene data show CDR1 as GEAIGNYY and CDR2 as EKD. The CDR3 is 15 residues long. Trimming left V 6 bases short and J 4 bases short, with 20 bases between. The CDR3: CACSPLSGDLDKLIF. The CDR3 bases are TGTGCCTGTAGTCCCCTATCTGGGGATCTCGATAAACTCATCTTT.

About this clone itself: A much larger clone lies one base from this, so it may be a read error. The sample holds other DNA sequences that translate to the same CDR3. The chain carries TRDV2 and TRDJ2; 12 bases fit TRDD3. Germline loops: CDR1 GEAIGNYY, CDR2 EKD. This CDR3 spans 18 amino acids. As DNA, the CDR3 is TGTGCCTGTGACTCCGTACTGGGGGATACAACTTTGACGGCACAACTCTTCTTT. Its protein product is CACDSVLGDTTLTAQLFF.

Comments on this clone: A single base separates this from a much larger clone, so it may be a read error. Within the sample, other DNA sequences also encode this same CDR3. The gene calls are TRDV2 and TRDJ3; 13 positions match TRDD3. The CDR3 consists of 19 residues. The ends lost 1 base at V and 1 base at J; junction bases unmatched: 3. Germline V gives CDR1 GEAIGNYY, CDR2 EKD. The CDR3 here is CACDTLGDTRSWDTRQMFF. For the CDR3, the DNA is TGTGCCTGTGACACACTGGGGGATACGCGTTCCTGGGACACCCGACAGATGTTTTTC.

There are a few counts of this clone. A far larger clone is only one base removed, so a read error is likely. Other DNA sequences of this sample code for an identical CDR3. The rearrangement uses TRDV2 and TRDJ1, with TRDD3 identical over 9 bases. The V gene's germline CDR1 is GEAIGNYY and CDR2 EKD. J was trimmed by 0 bases and V by 0 bases; bases with no gene match: 13. The CDR3 spans 19 residues. The CDR3 region has the DNA TGTGCCTGTGACACCGTACTGGGGGACCCGTTCCCGTACACCGATAAACTCATCTTT. As protein: CACDTVLGDPFPYTDKLIF.

This clone showed up just a few times. This likely came from a read error, as a far larger clone is one base away. The same CDR3 also results from other DNA sequences found in this sample. The V gene is TRDV2, the J gene TRDJ1; perhaps TRDD3 as D (5 bases). The CDR3 has 17 amino acids. Deletions cut 0 bases from V and 0 bases from J, with 16 bases between. Germline-derived CDR1 and CDR2 are GEAIGNYY and EKD. CDR3: CACDTLTGGSYTDKLIF. The CDR3 nucleotides are TGTGCCTGTGACACCCTTACTGGTGGTTCGTACACCGATAAACTCATCTTT.

For this clone: This DNA translates differently at residue 16 from the TCRdb protein, which is that of a much larger clone; a read error is likely, and the protein shown is the DNA's own translation. V gene TRDV2 combines with J gene TRDJ1, with D perhaps matching TRDD3 (5 bases). Looked up from germline, CDR1 is GEAIGNYY and CDR2 is EKD. The CDR3 is 17 amino acids. CDR3 residues: CACDTVGVGLYTDKLTF. The CDR3 nucleotides are TGTGCCTGTGACACCGTTGGGGTCGGATTATACACCGATAAACTCACCTTT.

This clone was detected only a few times. With only one base between it and a far larger clone, this is likely a read error. Other DNA sequences in the sample encode the same CDR3. CDR3: CACEPLTPGVKLIF. The CDR3 DNA reads TGTGCCTGCGAACCCTTAACTCCGGGGGTTAAACTCATCTTT. The rearrangement joins TRDV2 to TRDJ1; D possibly corresponds to TRDD3 (5 bases). The CDR3 is made up of 14 amino acids. Germline loops: CDR1 GEAIGNYY, CDR2 EKD. The V end lost 7 bases, the J end lost 7 bases, and 21 bases lay between the germline ends.

Details on this clone: This likely came from a read error, as a far larger clone is one base away. Other DNA sequences in this sample translate to the same CDR3. The chain links TRDV2 to TRDJ1; 13 bases agree with TRDD3. The CDR3 runs 18 residues. With 3 bases clipped from V and 3 bases from J, the junction kept 12 bases outside the gene matches. The V gene's germline CDR1 is GEAIGNYY and CDR2 EKD. DNA of the CDR3: TGTGCCTGTGACGTACTGGGGGATACGTCGGATAGGTCCGATAAACTCATCTTT. The encoded protein is CACDVLGDTSDRSDKLIF.

Remarks on this clone: The protein held in TCRdb is that of a much larger clone and does not match this DNA's translation at residue 3, likely because of a read error; the protein shown is translated from the DNA. This rearrangement joins TRDV2 to TRDJ1, with 12 positions matching TRDD3. The germline V gene has CDR1 GEAIGNYY and CDR2 EKD. The CDR3 has 16 amino acids. CDR3 region: CARDRLGDTTTDKLIF. The CDR3 nucleotides are TGTGCCCGTGACAGGCTGGGGGATACGACAACCGATAAACTCATCTTT.

This clone has a handful of counts. One junction end disagrees with the germline gene, perhaps due to a read error. The same CDR3 can be traced to other DNA sequences in this sample. The chain recombines TRDV2 with TRDJ1; the match to TRDD3 covers 13 bases. CDR3 length: 25 residues. CDR1 is GEAIGNYY and CDR2 is EKD in the germline V gene. The DNA for the CDR3 is TGTGCCTGTGACCTCCTGGCGCTTCCCGGCCGAAGTACTGGGGGATACGCTTCGTACACTGATAAACTCATCTTT. This gives the protein CACDLLALPGRSTGGYASYTDKLIF.

By sample fraction, this clone is medium-sized. It is likely a read error: a sequence one base away is far more abundant. The V call is TRDV2, the J call TRDJ1; perhaps TRDD3 as D (5 bases). Per the germline V gene, CDR1 is GEAIGNYY and CDR2 is EKD. There are 18 residues in the CDR3. This CDR3 is CACGTAGWGPTYTDKLIF. CDR3 nucleotide sequence: TGTGCCTGTGGCACCGCTGGGTGGGGACCAACTTACACCGATAAACTCATCTTT.

Within the sample, this clone is medium-sized (0.01 to 0.1%). The V call is TRDV2, the J call TRDJ1, with a tentative D call TRDD3 (6 bases). V shed 3 bases and J shed 3 bases, with 10 bases lying between them. The CDR3 is 13 amino acids. Germline V gives CDR1 GEAIGNYY, CDR2 EKD. CDR3: CACDAWGADKLIF. DNA for the CDR3: TGTGCCTGTGACGCCTGGGGTGCCGATAAACTCATCTTT.